This T cell receptor beta chain is drawn from a study of OX40 agonist ivuxolimab in advanced cancers. Study-level points and caveats: Expanded peripheral T cell antigen specificity was not determined.

This CDR3 region has 16 residues. With 1 base clipped from V and 8 bases from J, the junction kept 9 bases outside the gene matches. From germline, CDR1 is SGHRS and CDR2 YFSETQ. Notes on this clone: The antigen remains undetermined.

The protocol was immunoSEQ multiplex PCR, while the TCRdb copy is restricted to in-frame clones and leaves out a portion. The data contain around 53,000 clones, roughly 84% of them singletons. The source is an adult with an advanced solid tumor such as melanoma, head and neck, liver or kidney cancer. The genes are TRBV5-1 and TRBJ2-2; 9 nucleotides line up with TRBD2. The sequencing used CD4+ or CD8+ T cells sorted from blood, collected in a trial of the OX40 agonist ivuxolimab. The CDR3 region is CASSLPAGGLVGELFF. The CDR3 nucleotides read TGCGCCAGCAGCTTGCCAGCGGGGGGCCTCGTGGGGGAGCTGTTTTTT. Full variable domain (missing parts from reference TRBV5-1 and TRBJ2-2): KAGVTQTPRYLIKTRGQQVTLSCSPISGHRSVSWYQQTPGQGLQFLFEYFSETQRNKGNFPGRFSGRQFSNSRSEMNVSTLELGDSALYLCASSLPAGGLVGELFFGEGSRLTVL.